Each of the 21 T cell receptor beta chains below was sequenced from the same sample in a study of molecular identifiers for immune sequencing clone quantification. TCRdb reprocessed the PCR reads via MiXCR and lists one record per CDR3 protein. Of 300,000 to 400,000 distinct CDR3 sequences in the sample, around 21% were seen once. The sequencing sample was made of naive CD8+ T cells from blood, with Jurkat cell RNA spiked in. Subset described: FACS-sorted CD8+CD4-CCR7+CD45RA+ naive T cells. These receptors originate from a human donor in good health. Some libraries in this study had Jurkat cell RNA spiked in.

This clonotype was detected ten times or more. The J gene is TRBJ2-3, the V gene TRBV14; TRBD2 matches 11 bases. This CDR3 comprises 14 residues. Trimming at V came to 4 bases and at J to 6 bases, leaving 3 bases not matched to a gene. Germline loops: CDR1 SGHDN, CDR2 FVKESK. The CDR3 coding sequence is TGTGCCAGCAGCCTACTAGCGGGGGATGATACGCAGTATTTT. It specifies CASSLLAGDDTQYF.

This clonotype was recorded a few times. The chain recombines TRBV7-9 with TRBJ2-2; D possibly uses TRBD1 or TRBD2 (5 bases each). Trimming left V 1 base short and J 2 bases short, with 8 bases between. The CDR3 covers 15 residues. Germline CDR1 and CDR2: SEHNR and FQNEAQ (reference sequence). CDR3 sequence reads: CASSLGDPNTGELFF. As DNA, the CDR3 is TGTGCCAGCAGCTTAGGGGACCCAAACACCGGGGAGCTGTTTTTT.

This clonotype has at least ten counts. The CDR3 coding sequence is TGTGCCAGCAGCTTCAGCGGGGGGCTGGGAGATACGCAGTATTTT. Its protein is CASSFSGGLGDTQYF. The V gene is TRBV7-2, the J gene TRBJ2-3, with TRBD2 matching over 9 bases. Germline V gene data show CDR1 as SGHTA and CDR2 as FQGNSA. V shed 3 bases, J shed 5 bases, and the junction held 6 bases outside the gene matches. The CDR3 sequence is 15 residues long.

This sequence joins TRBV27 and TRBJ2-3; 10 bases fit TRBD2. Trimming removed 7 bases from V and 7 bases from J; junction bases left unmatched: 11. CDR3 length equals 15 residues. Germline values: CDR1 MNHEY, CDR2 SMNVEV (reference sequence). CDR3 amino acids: CASNRAGGPGYTQYF. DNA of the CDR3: TGTGCCAGCAACCGAGCGGGGGGGCCTGGATATACGCAGTATTTT.

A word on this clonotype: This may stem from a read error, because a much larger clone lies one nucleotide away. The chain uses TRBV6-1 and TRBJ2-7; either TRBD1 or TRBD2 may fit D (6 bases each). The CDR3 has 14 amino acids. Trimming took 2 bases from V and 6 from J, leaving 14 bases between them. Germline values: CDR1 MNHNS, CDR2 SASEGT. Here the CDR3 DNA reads TGTGCCAGCAGTGAATCTTGGGGGGCCTGCGAGCAGTACTTC. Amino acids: CASSESWGACEQYF.

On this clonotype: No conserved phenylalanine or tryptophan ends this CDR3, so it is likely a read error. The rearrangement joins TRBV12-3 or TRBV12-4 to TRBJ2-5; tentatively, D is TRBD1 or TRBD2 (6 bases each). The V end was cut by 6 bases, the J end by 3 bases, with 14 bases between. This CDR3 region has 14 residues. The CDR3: CASSLPGAKETQYL. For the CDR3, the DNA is TGTGCCAGCAGCCTCCCGGGGGCTAAAGAGACCCAGTACTTG.

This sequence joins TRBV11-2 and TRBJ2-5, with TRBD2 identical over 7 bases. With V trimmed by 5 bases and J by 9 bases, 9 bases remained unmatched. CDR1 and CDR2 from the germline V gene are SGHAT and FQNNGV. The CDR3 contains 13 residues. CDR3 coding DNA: TGTGCCAGCAGCCACGGGGGGTTGAGGGCCCAGTACTTC. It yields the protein CASSHGGLRAQYF.

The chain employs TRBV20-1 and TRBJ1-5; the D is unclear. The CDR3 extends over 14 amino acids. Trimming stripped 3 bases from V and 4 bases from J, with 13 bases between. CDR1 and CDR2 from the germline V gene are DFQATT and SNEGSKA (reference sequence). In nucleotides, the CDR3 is TGCAGTGCTAGCCCGGCGGGTCATAATCAGCCCCAGCATTTT. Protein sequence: CSASPAGHNQPQHF.

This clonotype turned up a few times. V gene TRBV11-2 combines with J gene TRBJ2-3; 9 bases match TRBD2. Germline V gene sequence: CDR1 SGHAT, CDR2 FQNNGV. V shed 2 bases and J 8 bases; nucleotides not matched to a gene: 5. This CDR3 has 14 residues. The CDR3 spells CASSLPSGVGTQYF. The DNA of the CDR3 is TGTGCCAGCAGCTTACCTAGCGGGGTCGGTACGCAGTATTTT.

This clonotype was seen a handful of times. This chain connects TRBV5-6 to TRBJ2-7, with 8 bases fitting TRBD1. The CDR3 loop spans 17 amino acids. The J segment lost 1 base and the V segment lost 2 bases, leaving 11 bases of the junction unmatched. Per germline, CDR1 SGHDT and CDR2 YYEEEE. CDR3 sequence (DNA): TGTGCCAGCAGCTTCTCCCCGGGACAGGTTTTTTCCTACGAGCAGTACTTC. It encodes CASSFSPGQVFSYEQYF.

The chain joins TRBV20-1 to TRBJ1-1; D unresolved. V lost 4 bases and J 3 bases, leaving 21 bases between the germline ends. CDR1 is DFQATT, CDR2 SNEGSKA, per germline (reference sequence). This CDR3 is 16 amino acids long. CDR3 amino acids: CSATNSAGFPYTEAFF. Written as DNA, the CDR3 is TGCAGTGCTACTAATTCGGCGGGGTTCCCTTACACTGAAGCTTTCTTT.

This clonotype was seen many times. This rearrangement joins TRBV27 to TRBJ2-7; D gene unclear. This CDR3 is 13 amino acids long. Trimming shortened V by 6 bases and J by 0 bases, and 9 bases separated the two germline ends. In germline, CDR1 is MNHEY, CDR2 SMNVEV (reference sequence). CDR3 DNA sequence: TGTGCCAGCAGCCCAAGAAGCTCCTACGAGCAGTACTTC. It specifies CASSPRSSYEQYF.

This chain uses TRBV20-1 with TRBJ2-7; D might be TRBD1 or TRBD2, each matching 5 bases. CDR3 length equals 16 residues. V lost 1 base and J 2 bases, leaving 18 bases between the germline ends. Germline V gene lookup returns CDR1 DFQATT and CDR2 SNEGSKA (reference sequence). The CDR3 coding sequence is TGCAGTGCTAGAGCTCAAGGGGACGTAATGACCTACGAGCAGTACTTC. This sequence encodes CSARAQGDVMTYEQYF.

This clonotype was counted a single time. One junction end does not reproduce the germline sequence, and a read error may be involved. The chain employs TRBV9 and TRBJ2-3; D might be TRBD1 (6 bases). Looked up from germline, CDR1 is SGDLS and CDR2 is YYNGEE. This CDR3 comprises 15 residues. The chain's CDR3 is CAGSAEGQSTDTQYF. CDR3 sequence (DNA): TGTGCCGGCAGCGCCGAAGGACAGAGCACAGATACGCAGTATTTT.

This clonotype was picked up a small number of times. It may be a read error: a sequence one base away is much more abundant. The CDR3 here is CASVAQGLGQPQHF. CDR3 DNA: TGTGCCAGCGTGGCACAGGGTTTAGGGCAGCCCCAGCATTTT. V usage is TRBV27 and J usage is TRBJ1-5, with a tentative D call TRBD1 (6 bases). Germline CDR1 and CDR2: MNHEY and SMNVEV (reference sequence). V was clipped by 8 bases and J by 7 bases, with 18 bases between them. The CDR3 is made up of 14 amino acids.

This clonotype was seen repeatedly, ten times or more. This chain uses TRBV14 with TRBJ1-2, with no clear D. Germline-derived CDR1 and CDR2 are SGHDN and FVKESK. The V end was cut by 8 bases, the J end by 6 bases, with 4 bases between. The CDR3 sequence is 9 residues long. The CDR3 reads CASENGYTF. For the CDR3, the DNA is TGTGCCAGCGAGAATGGCTACACCTTC.

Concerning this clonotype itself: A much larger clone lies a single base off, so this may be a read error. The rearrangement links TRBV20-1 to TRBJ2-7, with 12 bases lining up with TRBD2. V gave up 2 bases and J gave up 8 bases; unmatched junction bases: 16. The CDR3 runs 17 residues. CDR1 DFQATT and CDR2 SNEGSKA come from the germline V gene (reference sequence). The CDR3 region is CSARPLTPTSGGYQQYF. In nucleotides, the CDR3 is TGCAGTGCTAGACCGTTAACCCCAACTAGCGGGGGGTACCAGCAGTACTTC.

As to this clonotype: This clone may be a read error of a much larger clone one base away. DNA for the CDR3: TGTGCCAGCAGCTCCGCTAGCGGCCCTGGGGAGACCCAGTACTTC. This codes for CASSSASGPGETQYF. V is TRBV9 and J is TRBJ2-5, with 7 bases aligning to TRBD2. The CDR3 loop spans 15 amino acids. Germline-derived CDR1 and CDR2 are SGDLS and YYNGEE. The junction had 11 bases not matched to a gene; V was cut back by 4 bases and J by 5 bases.

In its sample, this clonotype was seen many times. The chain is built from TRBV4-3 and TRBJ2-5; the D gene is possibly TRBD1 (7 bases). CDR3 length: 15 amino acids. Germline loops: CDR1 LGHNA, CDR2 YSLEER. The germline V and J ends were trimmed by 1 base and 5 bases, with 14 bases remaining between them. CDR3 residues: CASSQGGGGVETQYF. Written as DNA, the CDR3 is TGCGCCAGCAGCCAAGGTGGAGGGGGCGTCGAGACCCAGTACTTC.

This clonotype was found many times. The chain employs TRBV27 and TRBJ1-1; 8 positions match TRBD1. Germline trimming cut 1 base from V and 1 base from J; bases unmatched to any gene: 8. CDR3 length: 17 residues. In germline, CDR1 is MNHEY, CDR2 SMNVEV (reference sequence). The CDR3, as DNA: TGTGCCAGCAGTTTATTCTCCCCGACAGGGGCGAACACTGAAGCTTTCTTT. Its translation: CASSLFSPTGANTEAFF.

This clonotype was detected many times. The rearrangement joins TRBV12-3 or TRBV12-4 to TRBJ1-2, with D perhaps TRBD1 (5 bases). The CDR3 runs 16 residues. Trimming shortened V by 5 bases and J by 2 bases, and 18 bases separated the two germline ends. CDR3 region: CASSLLITGNNYGYTF. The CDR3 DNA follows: TGTGCCAGCAGTCTGCTGATAACAGGCAACAACTATGGCTACACCTTC.